The 19 T cell receptor beta chains given below trace back to one sample, sequenced in a study of regulatory T cells in long-lasting Graves disease. Stated time point: newly diagnosed GD, antithyroid drugs for less than 3 months. The TCR library used RNA extracted from PBMCs. iRepertoire HTBI primers and Arm-PCR of CDR3 regions built TCR beta libraries. MiXCR was run by TCRdb on the multiplex PCR reads, yielding one entry per CDR3 protein. There are roughly 260,000 distinct CDR3 sequences in the sample; 18% occur only once, and less than 15% lies in the top ten. These sequences were also reported in another study, on T cells in Graves' hyperthyroidism and ophthalmopathy.

The sample in question was peripheral blood mononuclear cells (PBMCs), obtained at new diagnosis, from a patient treated with antithyroid drugs. The receptors stem from a woman aged 30 to 39 with Graves disease.

At least ten counts were recorded for this clonotype. The genes are TRBV7-9 and TRBJ2-7, with D perhaps matching TRBD1 or TRBD2 (5 bases each). This CDR3 region has 18 residues. Trimming removed 1 base at V and 1 base at J, with 20 bases between. CDR1 is SEHNR, CDR2 FQNEAQ, per germline (reference sequence). The CDR3: CASSLVTGDPEHSYEQYF. The CDR3 region has the DNA TGTGCCAGCAGCTTAGTTACCGGGGACCCAGAACATTCCTACGAGCAGTACTTC.

There are many counts of this clonotype. The CDR3 sequence: CSAPDRDRLRGEQFF. The CDR3 region has the DNA TGCAGTGCTCCTGACCGGGACAGGCTAAGAGGGGAGCAGTTCTTC. The chain links TRBV20-1 to TRBJ2-1; 8 positions agree with TRBD1. The CDR3 loop spans 15 amino acids. In germline, CDR1 is DFQATT, CDR2 SNEGSKA (reference sequence). V was pared by 5 bases and J by 10 bases, with 16 bases of the junction left unmatched.

This chain links TRBV2 with TRBJ2-1; 10 bases line up with TRBD2. The V gene's germline CDR1 is SNHLY and CDR2 FYNNEI. The V gene end was trimmed by 8 bases and the J gene end by 4 bases; junction bases not matched to a gene: 2. The CDR3 spans 13 residues. The CDR3 DNA reads as TGTGCCAGCGGTAGCGGGAGGTACAATGAGCAGTTCTTC. Encoded protein: CASGSGRYNEQFF.

At least ten counts were recorded for this clonotype. The gene calls are TRBV7-9 and TRBJ2-3; 7 nucleotides match TRBD1. Germline V gene lookup returns CDR1 SEHNR and CDR2 FQNEAQ (reference sequence). The CDR3 spans 16 residues. V trimming: 5 bases; J trimming: 6 bases; junction bases outside the gene matches: 14. The CDR3 is CASSPRQGLNSDTQYF. The CDR3 DNA is TGTGCCAGCAGCCCACGACAGGGTTTGAACTCGGATACGCAGTATTTT.

This clonotype was detected ten times or more. The chain has TRBV3-1 and TRBJ1-3; D is undetermined. The CDR3 is 17 residues long. V gave up 4 bases and J gave up 0 bases, with 16 bases separating them. Germline lookup yields CDR1 LGHDT and CDR2 YNNKEL (reference sequence). The CDR3: CASSRVSGADSGNTIYF. The CDR3 DNA is TGTGCCAGCAGCCGCGTCTCGGGAGCTGACTCTGGAAACACCATATATTTT. Drawing the rest from reference TRBV3-1 and TRBJ1-3, the complete variable domain is DTAVSQTPKYLVTQMGNDKSIKCEQNLGHDTMYWYKQDSKKFLKIMFSYNNKELIINETVPNRFSPKSPDKAHLNLHINSLELGDSAVYFCASSRVSGADSGNTIYFGEGSWLTVV.

This clonotype has ten or more counts. The chain employs TRBV5-1 and TRBJ1-1; tentatively, D is TRBD1 (5 bases). Trimming took off 8 bases at V and 11 bases at J, with 19 bases between the two ends. Germline V CDR1 and CDR2: SGHRS, YFSETQ. The CDR3 is 12 amino acids. CDR3 loop: CASKKQAHEAFF. Written as DNA, the CDR3 is TGCGCCAGTAAGAAACAGGCCCATGAGGCTTTCTTT.

This clonotype came up many times. This chain links TRBV5-1 with TRBJ2-1; 8 bases are a match to TRBD2. The CDR3 is made up of 15 amino acids. CDR1 is SGHRS and CDR2 is YFSETQ in the germline V gene. V was clipped by 3 bases and J by 5 bases; unmatched bases: 7. CDR3 bases: TGCGCCAGCAGCTCCTATAGCGGGAACAACAATGAGCAGTTCTTC. Protein sequence: CASSSYSGNNNEQFF. Combining the CDR3 with reference TRBV5-1 and TRBJ2-1 gives the whole variable domain KAGVTQTPRYLIKTRGQQVTLSCSPISGHRSVSWYQQTPGQGLQFLFEYFSETQRNKGNFPGRFSGRQFSNSRSEMNVSTLELGDSALYLCASSSYSGNNNEQFFGPGTRLTVL.

This clonotype was detected many times. The V call is TRBV19, the J call TRBJ1-5; a possible D gene is TRBD1 (5 bases). Germline V gene lookup returns CDR1 LNHDA and CDR2 SQIVND (reference sequence). Trimming left V 6 bases short and J 3 bases short, with 12 bases between. The CDR3 is 14 amino acids. This CDR3 is CASRTGRDNQPQHF. The CDR3 nucleotides read TGTGCCAGTAGAACGGGACGGGACAATCAGCCCCAGCATTTT.

This sequence joins TRBV20-1 and TRBJ2-3; 11 positions match TRBD2. Trimming removed 4 bases from V and 4 bases from J; junction bases left unmatched: 16. CDR3 length: 18 amino acids. The germline V gene encodes CDR1 DFQATT and CDR2 SNEGSKA (reference sequence). CDR3 bases: TGCAGTGCTAATCCCCAGGGGGCAACTAGCGGGGGTGCAGATACGCAGTATTTT. This sequence encodes CSANPQGATSGGADTQYF.

This clonotype was recorded at least ten times. CDR3 in DNA: TGTGCCAGCAGTGGACCAGGTGCGTCGGGACTCGATCAGCCCCAGCATTTT. This codes for CASSGPGASGLDQPQHF. The rearrangement links TRBV2 to TRBJ1-5; possible D gene TRBD1, 5 bases. CDR1 and CDR2 (germline): SNHLY, FYNNEI. This CDR3 is 17 amino acids long. V was clipped by 4 bases and J by 5 bases, with 21 bases between them.

This clonotype was counted many times. V usage is TRBV5-1 and J usage is TRBJ1-1; D remains unclear. The CDR3 is 16 amino acids. Trimming took off 0 bases at V and 3 bases at J, with 15 bases between the two ends. Germline V CDR1 and CDR2: SGHRS, YFSETQ. The CDR3 region has the DNA TGCGCCAGCAGCTTGGCTACAAGGGTAGAGTACACTGAAGCTTTCTTT. As protein: CASSLATRVEYTEAFF. Full variable domain (remainder filled in from reference TRBV5-1 and TRBJ1-1): KAGVTQTPRYLIKTRGQQVTLSCSPISGHRSVSWYQQTPGQGLQFLFEYFSETQRNKGNFPGRFSGRQFSNSRSEMNVSTLELGDSALYLCASSLATRVEYTEAFFGQGTRLTVV.

J is TRBJ2-1 and V is TRBV20-1; maybe TRBD2 (6 bases). The CDR3 is made up of 18 amino acids. Germline values: CDR1 DFQATT, CDR2 SNEGSKA (reference sequence). V was pared by 6 bases and J by 0 bases, with 24 bases between. The chain's CDR3 is CSAPRPGAGGSSYNEQFF. The CDR3 DNA follows: TGCAGTGCCCCCCGCCCCGGGGCCGGGGGTAGCTCCTACAATGAGCAGTTCTTC.

There are many counts of this clonotype. The chain carries TRBV3-1 and TRBJ2-1, with 7 nucleotides matching TRBD1. V trimming: 8 bases; J trimming: 8 bases; junction bases outside the gene matches: 9. Germline assignment: CDR1 LGHDT and CDR2 YNNKEL (reference sequence). The CDR3 loop spans 13 amino acids. This chain's CDR3 is CASRKNTGDEQFF. For the CDR3, the DNA is TGTGCCAGCCGCAAAAATACAGGGGATGAGCAGTTCTTC.

This clonotype was picked up many times. The chain links TRBV6-5 to TRBJ1-3, with D perhaps TRBD1 (5 bases). The germline CDR1 and CDR2 sequences are MNHEY and SVGAGI. V lost 4 bases and J lost 0, with 13 bases in between. The CDR3 covers 16 residues. CDR3 nucleotide sequence: TGTGCCAGCAGTTCCGGGACCGACTTCTCTGGAAACACCATATATTTT. It specifies CASSSGTDFSGNTIYF.

This clonotype occurred many times. The chain links TRBV7-2 to TRBJ2-5; 9 bases align to TRBD1. CDR1 and CDR2 (germline): SGHTA, FQGNSA. Trimming took 5 bases from V and 2 from J; bases not matched to a gene: 6. The CDR3 loop spans 15 amino acids. The CDR3 DNA sequence: TGTGCCAGCAGCACAGGGGGCGCGGGGCAAGAGACCCAGTACTTC. Protein: CASSTGGAGQETQYF.

This clonotype was recorded many times. J is TRBJ2-7 and V is TRBV27; perhaps TRBD1 as D (6 bases). Germline CDR1 and CDR2: MNHEY and SMNVEV (reference sequence). This CDR3 spans 14 amino acids. Trimming shortened V by 8 bases and J by 2 bases, and 16 bases separated the two germline ends. The CDR3 here is CASGTRQATYEQYF. The CDR3 DNA reads as TGTGCCAGCGGGACGCGACAGGCTACCTACGAGCAGTACTTC.

The V gene is TRBV20-1, the J gene TRBJ2-2; D gene uncertain. The germline V and J ends were trimmed by 3 bases and 2 bases, with 10 bases remaining between them. CDR3 length: 14 residues. Germline V lookup: CDR1 DFQATT, CDR2 SNEGSKA (reference sequence). CDR3 DNA: TGCAGTGCTAGGGCCGGGTACAACACCGGGGAGCTGTTTTTT. Its translation: CSARAGYNTGELFF.

The rearrangement uses TRBV4-1 and TRBJ1-2; no definite D call. Germline assignment: CDR1 MGHRA and CDR2 YSYEKL. The CDR3 has 14 amino acids. The V end lost 8 bases, the J end lost 7 bases, and 20 bases lay between the germline ends. CDR3 region: CASGTGFVTSGYTF. CDR3 in DNA: TGCGCCAGCGGTACCGGATTTGTGACCTCTGGCTACACCTTC.

This clonotype was detected ten times or more. The rearrangement links TRBV14 to TRBJ2-7; 7 bases are a match to TRBD1. CDR1 SGHDN and CDR2 FVKESK come from the germline V gene. The CDR3 extends over 15 amino acids. V gave up 1 base and J gave up 3 bases; unmatched junction bases: 6. CDR3 bases: TGTGCCAGCAGCCAAGGTTTCCACAGGGGCTACGAGCAGTACTTC. Protein: CASSQGFHRGYEQYF.